What follows describes a single T cell receptor beta chain. The antigen is unknown. Several immunoSEQ plates held equal portions of the genomic DNA taken from each subset. The assay was immunoSEQ multiplex PCR, and TCRdb's table has in-frame clones only and misses some. The sample gives under 700,000 clones, roughly 96% of which show up once; around 0.11% is in the top ten. This record comes from a study of shared clonotypes between healthy human individuals. Study observations and caveats: A reduction in generation probabilities was seen for non-shared clonotypes relative to those shared by all four donors. Around 5.3% of naive CD4 clonotypes were shared across several donors. Enrolling few donors narrowed the genetic and exposure-history diversity that was represented.

CD8 cells classed as naive were CD45RO-negative and positively selected for CCR7, excluding terminally differentiated effector memory CD45RA+ cells. Per the germline V gene, CDR1 is ENHRY and CDR2 is SYGVKD. The V end lost 6 bases, the J end lost 8 bases, and 22 bases lay between the germline ends. CDR3 length: 15 amino acids. The chain employs TRBV10-3 and TRBJ1-2; D not resolved. This clonotype was sampled from a woman aged 25-40 years in good health. Sequenced input: naive CD8+ T cells sorted from blood. The chain's CDR3 is CAIRADGGPVGGYTF. CDR3 nucleotide sequence: TGTGCCATCAGAGCCGACGGCGGGCCCGTTGGGGGCTACACCTTC.